What follows describes a single TCR beta chain. The data belong to a study of cytomegalovirus exposure and HLA in healthy donors. Trimming pared 11 bases from V and 0 bases from J, leaving 11 bases between. Germline-derived CDR1 and CDR2 are MNHNS and SASEGT. CDR3 length: 13 amino acids. PCR involved 60 Vbeta and 13 Jbeta primers. Profiled with immunoSEQ multiplex PCR; TCRdb holds only in-frame clones, not every one. There are 65,000 to 85,000 clones in the sample; around 10% occur only once, and around 25% lies in the top ten. The rearrangement joins TRBV6-1 to TRBJ2-1; D perhaps matches TRBD2 (6 bases). The sequenced sample was PBMCs. The sequence derives from a man in his sixties in good health and CMV-seropositive. CDR3 sequence (DNA): TGTGCCGGGAGGTCTAGCTCCTACAATGAGCAGTTCTTC. Encoded protein: CAGRSSSYNEQFF.